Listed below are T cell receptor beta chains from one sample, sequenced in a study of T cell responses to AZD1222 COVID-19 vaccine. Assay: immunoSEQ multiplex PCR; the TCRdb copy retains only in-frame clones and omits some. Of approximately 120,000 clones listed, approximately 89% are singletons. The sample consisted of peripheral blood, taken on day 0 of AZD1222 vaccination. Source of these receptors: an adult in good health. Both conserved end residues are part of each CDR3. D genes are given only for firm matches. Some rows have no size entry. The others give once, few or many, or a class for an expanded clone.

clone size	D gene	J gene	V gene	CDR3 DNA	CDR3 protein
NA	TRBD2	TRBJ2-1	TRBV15	TGTGCCACCAGCAGATCGCCGGGACTAGCGGGGGGGAATGAGCAGTTCTTC	CATSRSPGLAGGNEQFF
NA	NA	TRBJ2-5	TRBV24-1	TGTGCCACCAGTGGGGGGACCAACGTTCCGGAGACCCAGTACTTC	CATSGGTNVPETQYF
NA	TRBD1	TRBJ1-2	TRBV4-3	TGCGCCAGCAGGGGACAGGGGGACTATGGCTACACCTTC	CASRGQGDYGYTF
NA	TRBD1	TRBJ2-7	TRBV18	TGTGCCAGCTCAATTGGGACAGCGGCACCCTACGAGCAGTACTTC	CASSIGTAAPYEQYF
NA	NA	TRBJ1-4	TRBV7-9	TGTGCCAGCAGCTTACTCCAATATAATGAAAAACTGTTTTTT	CASSLLQYNEKLFF
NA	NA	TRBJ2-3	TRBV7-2	TGTGCCAGCAGCCAGCAACCCACAGATACGCAGTATTTT	CASSQQPTDTQYF
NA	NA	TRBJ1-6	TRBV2	TGTGCCACCAATTATCAGGACAGCAATAATTCACCCCTCCACTTT	CATNYQDSNNSPLHF
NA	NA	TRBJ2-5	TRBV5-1	TGCGCCAGCAGCTTGCAGGTCCCCCAAGAGACCCAGTACTTC	CASSLQVPQETQYF
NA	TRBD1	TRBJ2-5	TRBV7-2	TGTGCCAGCAGCCGGGACAGGGGAGAGACCCAGTACTTC	CASSRDRGETQYF
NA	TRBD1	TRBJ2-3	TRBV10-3	TGTGCCATCAGTCCGGCCGAAGGGACAGGGGGCACAGATACGCAGTATTTT	CAISPAEGTGGTDTQYF
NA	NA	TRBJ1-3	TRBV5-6	TGTGCCAGCAGCTTGTGGGGGAGAGGAAACACCATATATTTT	CASSLWGRGNTIYF
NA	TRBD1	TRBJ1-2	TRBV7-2	TGTGCCAGCAGTTTAACGGGACAGGGTTATGGCTACACCTTC	CASSLTGQGYGYTF
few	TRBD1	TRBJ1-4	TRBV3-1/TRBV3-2	TGTGCCAGCAGCCAGGGACAGGGGGCCGGAAAACTGTTTTTT	CASSQGQGAGKLFF
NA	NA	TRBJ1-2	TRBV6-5	TGTGCCACTAACCGGGACGGGGCTAACTATGGCTACACCTTC	CATNRDGANYGYTF
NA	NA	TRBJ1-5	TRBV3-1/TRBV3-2	TGTGCCAGCAGCCAAGGGGGTAGCAATCAGCCCCAGCATTTT	CASSQGGSNQPQHF
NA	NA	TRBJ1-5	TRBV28	TGTGCCAGCAGAGAAGTTAGCAATCAGCCCCAGCATTTT	CASREVSNQPQHF
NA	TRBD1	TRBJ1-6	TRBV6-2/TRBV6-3	TGTGCCAGCAGCCCACGACAGGGAAGGGATTCACCCCTCCACTTT	CASSPRQGRDSPLHF
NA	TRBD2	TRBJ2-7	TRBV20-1	TGCAGTGCTAGTCTGGTAGCGGGGGTCCGGGAGCAGTACTTC	CSASLVAGVREQYF
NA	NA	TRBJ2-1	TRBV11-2	TGTGCCAGCAGCCGCACACGGGAGTGGGGCGATGAGCAGTTCTTC	CASSRTREWGDEQFF
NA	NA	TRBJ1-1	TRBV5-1	TGCGCCAGCAGCTTGTTGGGGATGAACACTGAAGCTTTCTTT	CASSLLGMNTEAFF
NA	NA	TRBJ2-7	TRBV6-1	TGTGCCAGCAGTGAAGATGTGGACTACGAGCAGTACTTC	CASSEDVDYEQYF
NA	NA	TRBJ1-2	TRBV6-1	TGTGCCAGCAGTGAGACGTTACAGGGCAACTATGGCTACACCTTC	CASSETLQGNYGYTF
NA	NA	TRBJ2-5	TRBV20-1	TGCAGTGCTAGTGTCAGAACCTATCAAGAGACCCAGTACTTC	CSASVRTYQETQYF
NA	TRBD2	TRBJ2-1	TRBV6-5	TGTGCCAGCAGCATGACTAGCGAAGCCTACAATGAGCAGTTCTTC	CASSMTSEAYNEQFF
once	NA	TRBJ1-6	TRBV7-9	TGTGCCAGCAGCTTAGCGCAAAGGGACTCACCCCTCCACTTT	CASSLAQRDSPLHF
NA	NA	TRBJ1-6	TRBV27	TGTGCCAGCAGTTTGGGGAGCGGGGGGCTGAGTTCACCCCTCCACTTT	CASSLGSGGLSSPLHF
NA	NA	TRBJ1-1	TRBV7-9	TGTGCCAGCAGCTCACAGGGCTCGGACACTGAAGCTTTCTTT	CASSSQGSDTEAFF